These T cell receptor beta chains were read from a single sample in a study of Graves' ophthalmopathy and Graves' hyperthyroidism. TCRdb passed the multiplex PCR reads through MiXCR, listing each CDR3 protein once. The sample holds roughly 610,000 distinct CDR3 sequences, over 20% seen once. The sample comprised peripheral blood. The receptor source for this set is a woman aged 18-29 years with stable Graves' hyperthyroidism. Some clones in this sample may be carry-over from other donors' samples. CDR3s include the opening cysteine and the closing phenylalanine or tryptophan. D genes are given only for firm matches. Clone size is stated in some rows and not others, as once, few, many or a class when expanded.

d_gene,len,v_gene,j_gene,abundance,CDR3nt,CDR3aa
NA,14,TRBV5-1,TRBJ2-5,NA,TGCGCCAGCAGCTTGGATGCGAGTCAAGAGACCCAGTACTTC,CASSLDASQETQYF
NA,11,TRBV6-1,TRBJ1-1,many,TGTGCCAGCAGTGAAGAAGGAGAAGCTTTCTTT,CASSEEGEAFF
NA,14,TRBV6-1,TRBJ1-2,few,TGTGCCAGCAGTGCTCGGACAACCAACTATGGCTACACCTTC,CASSARTTNYGYTF
NA,13,TRBV4-1,TRBJ1-1,NA,TGCGCCACCAGCGGGACATCGAACACTGAAGCTTTCTTT,CATSGTSNTEAFF
TRBD2,13,TRBV30,TRBJ2-7,NA,TGTGCCTGGTCAGGGCTAGCGGCTTACGAGCAGTACTTC,CAWSGLAAYEQYF
NA,12,TRBV20-1,TRBJ1-1,many,TGCAGTGCTAGCCTCAGCGGGGCTGAAGCTTTCTTT,CSASLSGAEAFF
TRBD1,14,TRBV12-5,TRBJ1-2,many,TGTGCTAGTGGGGGACAGGGGGTGGACTATGGCTACACCTTC,CASGGQGVDYGYTF
NA,13,TRBV10-3,TRBJ2-7,few,TGTGCCATCAGTGAGTCATCGAGTTACGAGCAGTACTTC,CAISESSSYEQYF
TRBD1,15,TRBV6-1,TRBJ2-6,NA,TGTGCCAGCAGTCCAGACAGGGTGGGGGCCAACGTCCTGACTTTC,CASSPDRVGANVLTF
NA,15,TRBV6-5,TRBJ2-4,many,TGTGCCAGCAGTTATCCTAACAGGGACCAAAACATTCAGTACTTC,CASSYPNRDQNIQYF
NA,13,TRBV15,TRBJ1-2,few,TGTGCCACCAGCAGAGAACAGAGCTATGGCTACACCTTC,CATSREQSYGYTF
TRBD1,16,TRBV15,TRBJ2-2,NA,TGTGCCACCAGCAGAGTGGGGACAGGGAGCCCCGGGGAGCTGTTTTTT,CATSRVGTGSPGELFF
NA,12,TRBV5-6,TRBJ2-2,many,TGTGCCAGCAGCTTGTACACCGGGGAGCTGTTTTTT,CASSLYTGELFF
TRBD1,15,TRBV12-3/TRBV12-4,TRBJ2-2,many,TGTGCCAGCAGTATCGGGACAGTTAACACCGGGGAGCTGTTTTTT,CASSIGTVNTGELFF
NA,13,TRBV6-1,TRBJ1-2,many,TGTGCCAGTACGCCGCTCGGGACCTATGGCTACACCTTC,CASTPLGTYGYTF
NA,14,TRBV19,TRBJ1-3,many,TGTGCCAGTAGACCAGGGAGCTCTGGAAACACCATATATTTT,CASRPGSSGNTIYF
NA,16,TRBV25-1,TRBJ1-1,many,TGTGCCAGCAGTGAATACTTGGATCCCTTGAACACTGAAGCTTTCTTT,CASSEYLDPLNTEAFF
NA,17,TRBV3-1,TRBJ1-1,NA,TGTGCCAGCAGCCATGGAGGCAGAGCTAAGGGGACAACTGAAGCTTTCTTT,CASSHGGRAKGTTEAFF
NA,13,TRBV30,TRBJ1-1,few,TGTGCCTGGACGCGAGTCATGAACACTGAAGCTTTCTTC,CAWTRVMNTEAFF
TRBD1,16,TRBV11-1,TRBJ1-1,few,TGTGCCAGCAGCCCTCGGACAGGGGGCGAGGACACTGAAGCTTTCTTT,CASSPRTGGEDTEAFF
NA,13,TRBV27,TRBJ2-7,many,TGTGCCAGCGGACCCTTCTCCCGGGGCGAGCAGTACTTC,CASGPFSRGEQYF
NA,14,TRBV7-8,TRBJ2-7,NA,TGTGCCAGCAGCTTAGCGAGAGGGGCGCGGGAGCAGTACTTC,CASSLARGAREQYF
NA,14,TRBV4-1,TRBJ1-2,NA,TGCGCCAGCAGCCAAGAGGGGGAGGGAGACGGCTACACCTTC,CASSQEGEGDGYTF
NA,14,TRBV18,TRBJ1-1,many,TGTGCCAGCTCACCAAATACAGGGAACACTGAAGCTTTCTTT,CASSPNTGNTEAFF
TRBD1,14,TRBV12-3/TRBV12-4,TRBJ1-1,once,TGTGCCAGCAGTTTCGGACAGGAGAACACTGAAGCTTTCTTT,CASSFGQENTEAFF
NA,12,TRBV2,TRBJ1-1,many,TGTGCCAGCGTGGGTAGGGAGGTTCAAGCTTTCTTT,CASVGREVQAFF
NA,15,TRBV7-2,TRBJ2-5,many,TGTGCCAGCAGCGCACCGGGACCTCTGCAAGAGACCCAGTACTTC,CASSAPGPLQETQYF
NA,15,TRBV7-8,TRBJ2-7,many,TGTGCCAGCAGCTTAGGGAGGGACCCATTTTTGGAGCAGTACTTC,CASSLGRDPFLEQYF
TRBD1,17,TRBV5-4,TRBJ1-5,NA,TGTGCCAGCAGCTTAGGGGGCATGGCAGGGGCGGGTCAGCCCCAGCATTTT,CASSLGGMAGAGQPQHF
TRBD1,15,TRBV27,TRBJ1-6,many,TGTGCCAGCAGTATAGACAGGGTGGGTGGTTCACCCCTCCACTTT,CASSIDRVGGSPLHF
TRBD1,12,TRBV15,TRBJ2-7,many,TGTGCCACCAGCAGAAGCCGACAGGGCCAGTACTTC,CATSRSRQGQYF
NA,14,TRBV6-1,TRBJ1-1,NA,TGTGCCAGCAGTGAAACGGGACATTACACTGAAGCTTTCTTT,CASSETGHYTEAFF
NA,13,TRBV20-1,TRBJ1-1,many,TGCAGTGCTACCCGGGGGCAGAGCGCTGAAGCTTTCTTT,CSATRGQSAEAFF
NA,17,TRBV28,TRBJ1-3,NA,TGTGCCAGCAGTTTAAGGAAGCGGGGGGCATCTGGAAACACCATATATTTT,CASSLRKRGASGNTIYF
TRBD1,14,TRBV6-1,TRBJ1-5,many,TGTGCCAGCAGATCCACAGGGGGCGACCAGCCCCAGCATTTT,CASRSTGGDQPQHF
NA,13,TRBV30,TRBJ1-5,many,TGTGCCTGCGAGGTGGGGGCTAATCAGCCCCAGCATTTT,CACEVGANQPQHF
NA,16,TRBV20-1,TRBJ1-1,few,TGCAGTGCTGATGGACAGCCCACGAGAAGGAACACTGAAGCTTTCTTT,CSADGQPTRRNTEAFF
NA,17,TRBV19,TRBJ1-2,many,TGTGCCAGTAGTATAGTTTTGACGGGGGACACGGACTATGGCTACACCTTC,CASSIVLTGDTDYGYTF
NA,13,TRBV29-1,TRBJ1-2,NA,TGCAGCGTCGAACGAGTCGGGTGGGGAGGTTACACCTTC,CSVERVGWGGYTF
NA,15,TRBV7-2,TRBJ1-1,many,TGTGCCAGCAGCCCGATGTCAGGGGTTCACACTGAAGCTTTCTTT,CASSPMSGVHTEAFF
NA,12,TRBV29-1,TRBJ1-1,many,TGCAGCGTTGGGACGATGAACACTGAAGCTTTCTTT,CSVGTMNTEAFF
TRBD1,15,TRBV7-2,TRBJ2-7,many,TGTGCCAGCAGCCGAGATGGACAGGTGACCTACGAGCAGTACTTC,CASSRDGQVTYEQYF
NA,14,TRBV6-1,TRBJ1-3,many,TGTGCCAGCAGTCAAGGGGGGCCCGGGAACACCATATATTTT,CASSQGGPGNTIYF
NA,15,TRBV12-3/TRBV12-4,TRBJ1-1,NA,TGTGCCAGCAGTCCCCTCGGGGGGCTGAACACTGAAGCTTTCTTT,CASSPLGGLNTEAFF
NA,16,TRBV6-1,TRBJ1-5,NA,TGTGCCAGCAGTCCCTTAGGGGTCTCCGGCAATCATCCCCAGCATTTT,CASSPLGVSGNHPQHF
NA,14,TRBV7-8,TRBJ2-7,many,TGTGCCAGCAGCAACCCGGGACTTTCCTACGAGCAGTACTTC,CASSNPGLSYEQYF
NA,17,TRBV12-3/TRBV12-4,TRBJ2-2,NA,TGTGCCAGCAGTTTACGGGGTAGCGGAGCGAACACCGGGGAGCTGTTTTTT,CASSLRGSGANTGELFF